This T cell receptor (beta chain) was sequenced in a study of regulatory T cells in long-lasting Graves disease. Study-wide points: Lower TCR diversity characterized persistent Graves' patients relative to newly diagnosed patients. Favoring TRBV28, TRBJ1-2 and TRBJ2-5 was a feature seen in persistent disease.

In building TCR beta libraries, iRepertoire HTBI primers were used together with Arm-PCR of CDR3 regions. Original processing notes: From all samples, identification returned roughly 15 TRBJ and approximately 62 TRBV segments. MiXCR, run by TCRdb on the multiplex PCR reads, gives a single entry per CDR3 protein. The V and J calls reflect TCRdb's pipeline rather than the authors' work. The sample holds about 380,000 distinct CDR3 sequences, roughly a sixth seen once. The CDR3 is 15 amino acids. CDR1 and CDR2 (germline): SGHAT, FQDESV (reference sequence). A remark on this clonotype: The antigen is not known.

Time point of the sample: newly diagnosed GD, antithyroid drugs for less than 3 months. Construction of the TCR library relied on RNA isolated from PBMCs. The chain carries TRBV11-1 and TRBJ2-1; D is possibly TRBD2 (7 bases). With the DNA end fitting TRBJ2-5 better, the J assignment may be wrong. This sequence was found in a female donor with Graves disease. The sequenced sample was peripheral blood mononuclear cells (PBMCs), obtained at new diagnosis, from a patient treated with antithyroid drugs. This chain's CDR3 is CASSLEGVSGMTQYF. The CDR3 region has the DNA TGTGCCAGCAGCTTAGAGGGGGTGAGCGGGATGACCCAGTACTTC.